The rows below give T cell receptor beta chains drawn from one sample of a study of T-cell reconstitution after alpha-beta-depleted transplantation in children. TCRdb independently ran MiXCR on the PCR reads; one entry per CDR3 protein. The data hold 600,000 to 800,000 distinct CDR3 sequences, with approximately 14% observed a single time. Source: PBMCs, taken before TCRalphabeta/CD19-depleted stem cell transplant. These receptors came from a girl aged 2 to 9 with congenital amegakaryocytic thrombocytopenia, due to receive a stem cell transplant. CDR3s include the opening cysteine and the closing phenylalanine or tryptophan. Each record gives: J gene, V gene, clone size, D gene, CDR3 protein, CDR3 DNA. A D gene is named only where the DNA matches it firmly. A clone size is listed for some rows: how often the clone was seen (once, few, many), or a class if it is expanded.

>TRBJ2-1|TRBV12-3/TRBV12-4|-|TRBD2
CASSLEGLAATYNEQFF
TGTGCCAGCAGTTTAGAAGGACTAGCGGCAACCTACAATGAGCAGTTCTTC
>TRBJ2-5|TRBV12-3/TRBV12-4|many|-
CASSFRSEETQYF
TGTGCCAGCAGTTTTCGGTCGGAAGAGACCCAGTACTTC
>TRBJ2-7|TRBV27|few|-
CASSAVDRSYEQYF
TGTGCCAGCAGCGCAGTGGACAGATCCTACGAGCAGTACTTC
>TRBJ2-6|TRBV28|-|-
CASTGRGSSGANVLTF
TGTGCCAGCACAGGGCGCGGCTCATCTGGGGCCAACGTCCTGACTTTC
>TRBJ2-2|TRBV6-1|-|-
CASKPGTENTGELFF
TGTGCCAGCAAGCCCGGGACGGAGAACACCGGGGAGCTGTTTTTT
>TRBJ2-2|TRBV5-1|few|TRBD2
CASSPSSGRNTGELFF
TGCGCCAGCAGCCCCTCTAGCGGGAGGAACACCGGGGAGCTGTTTTTT
>TRBJ2-1|TRBV20-1|-|-
CSASIGLSNEQFF
TGCAGTGCTAGCATTGGACTCTCAAATGAGCAGTTCTTC
>TRBJ1-5|TRBV28|few|-
CASSLGRVEYSNQPQHF
TGTGCCAGCAGTTTGGGCAGGGTTGAGTATAGCAATCAGCCCCAGCATTTT
>TRBJ2-7|TRBV7-2|many|TRBD2
CASSFRLAGTLEQYF
TGTGCCAGCAGCTTTCGACTAGCGGGAACGCTTGAGCAGTACTTC
>TRBJ2-3|TRBV5-1|many|TRBD2
CASGTIVSDTQYF
TGCGCCAGCGGGACTATTGTTTCAGATACGCAGTATTTT
>TRBJ1-2|TRBV12-3/TRBV12-4|-|-
CASSAGFHGYTF
TGTGCCAGCTCGGCGGGGTTTCATGGCTACACCTTC
>TRBJ2-5|TRBV5-1|-|-
CASSFGRTEETQYF
TGCGCCAGCAGCTTTGGACGGACCGAAGAGACCCAGTACTTC
>TRBJ2-2|TRBV7-6|-|-
CASRLLVGTGELFF
TGTGCCAGCAGACTACTAGTGGGCACCGGGGAGCTGTTTTTT
>TRBJ1-1|TRBV10-3|-|TRBD1
CAIRTGGPNTEAFF
TGTGCCATCAGAACAGGGGGCCCGAACACTGAAGCTTTCTTT
>TRBJ2-2|TRBV27|many|-
CASSRPGGELFF
TGTGCCAGCAGCCGACCCGGCGGGGAGCTGTTTTTT
>TRBJ2-1|TRBV7-9|few|TRBD2
CASSPRLAGGRDNEQFF
TGTGCCAGCAGCCCGAGACTAGCGGGAGGCCGGGACAATGAGCAGTTCTTC
>TRBJ2-3|TRBV5-1|many|-
CASRPRVRSTDTQYF
TGCGCCAGCAGGCCCAGGGTTCGGAGCACAGATACGCAGTATTTT
>TRBJ2-2|TRBV7-8|few|-
CASSFIRDLANTGELFF
TGTGCCAGCAGCTTCATCCGGGACCTCGCGAACACCGGGGAGCTGTTTTTT
>TRBJ2-5|TRBV29-1|many|TRBD1
CSVAGTGNGETQYF
TGCAGCGTTGCCGGGACAGGGAATGGAGAGACCCAGTACTTC
>TRBJ1-1|TRBV12-3/TRBV12-4|many|-
CASSFQWNTEAFF
TGTGCCAGCAGTTTTCAGTGGAACACTGAAGCTTTCTTT
>TRBJ2-3|TRBV15|few|-
CATSREGGGRDTQYF
TGTGCCACCAGCAGAGAGGGAGGGGGGAGAGATACGCAGTATTTT
>TRBJ2-5|TRBV4-1|-|TRBD2
CASSQDHQAGVGETQYF
TGCGCCAGCAGCCAAGATCATCAAGCGGGAGTCGGAGAGACCCAGTACTTC
>TRBJ2-7|TRBV20-1|many|TRBD1
CSATTGGNEQYF
TGCAGTGCTACGACAGGGGGCAACGAGCAGTACTTC
>TRBJ1-2|TRBV19|few|-
CASRSGPGGYTF
TGTGCCAGTAGGTCAGGTCCGGGCGGCTACACCTTC
>TRBJ1-2|TRBV5-1|many|TRBD1
CASSPGTGSGYTF
TGCGCCAGCAGCCCCGGGACAGGGTCTGGCTACACCTTC
>TRBJ2-1|TRBV20-1|-|-
CSASIQADDEQFF
TGCAGTGCTAGTATCCAGGCGGACGATGAGCAGTTCTTC
>TRBJ2-1|TRBV12-3/TRBV12-4|many|-
CASSSGGVYYNVGQFF
TGTGCCAGCAGTTCCGGTGGGGTATACTACAATGTTGGGCAGTTCTTC
>TRBJ2-1|TRBV4-2|many|TRBD2
CASSHPTSGSYSDEQFF
TGTGCCAGCAGCCACCCGACTAGCGGGAGTTATTCGGATGAGCAGTTCTTC
>TRBJ1-6|TRBV12-3/TRBV12-4|-|TRBD1
CASCVFRTGVSSYNSPLHF
TGTGCCAGCTGCGTCTTCAGAACAGGGGTGAGCTCCTATAATTCACCCCTCCACTTT
>TRBJ2-2|TRBV15|few|-
CATSRDLGNTGELFF
TGTGCCACCAGCAGAGATCTTGGGAACACCGGGGAGCTGTTTTTT
>TRBJ2-2|TRBV18|few|-
CASSPSGQVLTGELFF
TGTGCCAGCTCACCATCAGGGCAAGTCCTCACCGGGGAGCTGTTTTTT